This T cell receptor (beta chain) originates from a study of T-cell reconstitution after alpha-beta-depleted transplantation in children. The library targeted TCRbeta and was prepared with unique molecular identifiers. Using its own MiXCR run on the PCR reads, TCRdb lists one record per CDR3 protein. Of around 130,000 distinct CDR3 sequences in the sample, roughly 10% are singletons; the top ten hold 24%. Concerning this clonotype: What it recognizes is unknown.

Overall study findings and caveats: A year had passed since transplant, and T-cell counts and diversity by then came mostly from newly produced T cells. Roughly two months post-transplant, alpha-beta T cells reportedly originated from several hundred graft clones that had expanded.

The germline V gene encodes CDR1 SGHRS and CDR2 YFSETQ. V lost 3 bases, J lost 0 bases, and 2 bases stayed unmatched. CDR3 length: 15 residues. Sequenced here: PBMCs, mostly from graft donor cells, sampled 180 days after TCRalphabeta/CD19-depleted stem cell transplant. The origin of this receptor is a girl in the first two years of life who had a stem cell transplant for combined immunodeficiency, so the T cells may come from the graft donor. The chain carries TRBV5-1 and TRBJ2-1; 8 bases map to TRBD2. The CDR3 DNA reads TGCGCCAGCAGCTCGGGGGGGGCCTCCTACAATGAGCAGTTCTTC. Protein sequence: CASSSGGASYNEQFF.